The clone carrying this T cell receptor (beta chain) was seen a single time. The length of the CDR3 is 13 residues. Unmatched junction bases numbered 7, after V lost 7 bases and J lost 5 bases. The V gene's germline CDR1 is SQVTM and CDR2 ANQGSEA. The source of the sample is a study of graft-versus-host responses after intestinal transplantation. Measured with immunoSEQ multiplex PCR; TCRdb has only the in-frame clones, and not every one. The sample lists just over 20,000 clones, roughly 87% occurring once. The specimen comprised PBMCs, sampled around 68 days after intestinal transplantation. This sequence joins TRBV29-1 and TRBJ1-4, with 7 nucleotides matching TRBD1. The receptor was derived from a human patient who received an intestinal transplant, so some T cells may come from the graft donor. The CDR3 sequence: CSGRGAENEKLFF. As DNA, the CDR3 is TGCAGCGGCAGGGGGGCAGAAAATGAAAAACTGTTTTTT.